This is a list of T cell receptor beta chains from one sample in a study of cytomegalovirus exposure and HLA in healthy donors. TCRdb keeps only in-frame clones here, not all; method: immunoSEQ multiplex PCR. The profile covers a few hundred thousand clones, with almost 80% appearing a single time and more than 1.5% taken by the ten largest. The sequencing sample was made of PBMCs. The receptor set was obtained from a man between 18 and 35 years old in good health and CMV-seronegative. The CDR3 runs from the conserved cysteine through the conserved F or W. The D gene is left open where the match is weak. Size values are once, few and many counts, or a class for expanded clones, and some rows have none.

clone size,J gene,D gene,V gene,CDR3 protein,CDR3 DNA
-,TRBJ2-3,-,TRBV10-1,CASRRTTDTQYF,TGCGCCAGCAGGAGGACTACAGATACGCAGTATTTT
-,TRBJ1-6,TRBD1,TRBV6-5,CASSYRTGNPPLHF,TGTGCCAGCAGTTATAGGACAGGGAACCCACCCCTCCACTTT
-,TRBJ2-7,-,TRBV6-5,CASYSSYEQYF,TGTGCCAGCTACAGCTCCTACGAGCAGTACTTC
-,TRBJ2-2,TRBD1,TRBV19,CAISQGANTGELFF,TGTGCCATTTCACAGGGGGCTAACACCGGGGAGCTGTTTTTT
-,TRBJ2-3,-,TRBV19,CASSIGGGGTDTQYF,TGTGCCAGTAGTATAGGTGGAGGTGGCACAGATACGCAGTATTTT
-,TRBJ1-5,-,TRBV2,CASSPGTIGQPQHF,TGTGCCAGCAGCCCCGGGACAATTGGTCAGCCCCAGCATTTT
once,TRBJ2-2,-,TRBV9,CASQILAPEGTGELFF,TGTGCCAGCCAAATTCTAGCGCCCGAAGGGACCGGGGAGCTGTTTTTT
-,TRBJ2-3,TRBD2,TRBV19,CASSITGGGDTQYF,TGTGCCAGTAGTATAACCGGGGGGGGTGATACGCAGTATTTT
-,TRBJ2-5,-,TRBV7-3,CASSKSLQETQYF,TGTGCCAGCAGCAAATCACTACAAGAGACCCAGTACTTC
few,TRBJ2-1,TRBD1,TRBV7-6,CASSLARGYNEQFF,TGTGCCAGCAGCTTAGCCAGGGGGTACAATGAGCAGTTCTTC
-,TRBJ1-2,-,TRBV4-2,CASSQVGGHQNYGYTF,TGTGCCAGCAGCCAAGTCGGCGGACACCAAAACTATGGCTACACCTTC
-,TRBJ2-1,TRBD2,TRBV7-6,CASSSGTSGRVYNEQFF,TGTGCCAGCAGCTCAGGGACTAGCGGGAGGGTTTACAATGAGCAGTTCTTC
-,TRBJ2-7,TRBD2,TRBV9,CASSVGLAGDYYEQYF,TGTGCCAGCAGCGTTGGTCTAGCGGGAGACTACTACGAGCAGTACTTC
-,TRBJ2-7,TRBD2,TRBV6-4,CASSDASGGEQYF,TGTGCCAGCAGTGACGCTAGCGGAGGGGAGCAGTACTTC
-,TRBJ2-7,TRBD2,TRBV10-3,CAVSGLAGPRGSYEQYF,TGTGCCGTCAGTGGACTAGCGGGACCTAGGGGCTCCTACGAGCAGTACTTC
few,TRBJ2-1,TRBD1,TRBV13,CASSFTGGTYNEQFF,TGTGCCAGCAGCTTTACAGGGGGCACCTACAATGAGCAGTTCTTC
-,TRBJ2-5,-,TRBV14,CASSPQGFQETQYF,TGTGCCAGCAGCCCCCAGGGCTTCCAAGAGACCCAGTACTTC
-,TRBJ2-2,-,TRBV6-4,CASRETLTGSGELFF,TGTGCCAGCCGAGAAACGTTAACAGGGTCCGGGGAGCTGTTTTTT
-,TRBJ2-3,TRBD2,TRBV5-1,CASSTSLAGGGTDTQYF,TGCGCCAGCAGCACCTCCTTAGCGGGGGGGGGCACAGATACGCAGTATTTT
once,TRBJ2-5,-,TRBV7-9,CASSLVQGMGETQYF,TGTGCCAGCAGCTTAGTTCAGGGGATGGGCGAGACCCAGTACTTC
-,TRBJ2-1,TRBD1,TRBV18,CASSPYGQGRNEQFF,TGTGCCAGCTCACCATACGGACAGGGGAGGAATGAGCAGTTCTTC
-,TRBJ2-7,-,TRBV6-5,CASRSGAGALYEQYF,TGTGCCAGCAGAAGTGGGGCAGGGGCTCTCTACGAGCAGTACTTC
few,TRBJ2-5,-,TRBV5-4,CASSSQETQYF,TGTGCCAGCAGCTCACAAGAGACCCAGTACTTC
-,TRBJ2-7,TRBD2,TRBV28,CASSLRGGALAGVYEQYF,TGTGCCAGCAGTTTAAGGGGGGGGGCACTAGCGGGGGTGTACGAGCAGTACTTC
few,TRBJ1-6,-,TRBV19,CASSFPGADSPLHF,TGTGCCAGTAGCTTTCCTGGGGCAGATTCACCCCTCCACTTT
-,TRBJ2-5,-,TRBV27,CASSALPLKETQYF,TGTGCCAGCAGTGCTCTACCCTTGAAAGAGACCCAGTACTTC
-,TRBJ1-5,TRBD1,TRBV19,CASSSGQGGWGNQPQHF,TGTGCCAGTAGTTCCGGACAGGGTGGATGGGGCAATCAGCCCCAGCATTTT
once,TRBJ2-3,-,TRBV19,CASSIPPYTDTQYF,TGTGCCAGTAGTATCCCCCCCTACACAGATACGCAGTATTTT
once,TRBJ1-5,-,TRBV30,CAWSEGVSNQPQHF,TGTGCCTGGAGTGAGGGGGTTAGCAATCAGCCCCAGCATTTT
-,TRBJ1-1,-,TRBV7-6,CASSRMNTEAFF,TGTGCCAGCAGCCGTATGAACACTGAAGCTTTCTTT
-,TRBJ2-2,-,TRBV7-7,CASSLFTSGSTGELFF,TGTGCTAGCAGCTTATTTACGAGCGGGTCTACCGGGGAGCTGTTTTTT